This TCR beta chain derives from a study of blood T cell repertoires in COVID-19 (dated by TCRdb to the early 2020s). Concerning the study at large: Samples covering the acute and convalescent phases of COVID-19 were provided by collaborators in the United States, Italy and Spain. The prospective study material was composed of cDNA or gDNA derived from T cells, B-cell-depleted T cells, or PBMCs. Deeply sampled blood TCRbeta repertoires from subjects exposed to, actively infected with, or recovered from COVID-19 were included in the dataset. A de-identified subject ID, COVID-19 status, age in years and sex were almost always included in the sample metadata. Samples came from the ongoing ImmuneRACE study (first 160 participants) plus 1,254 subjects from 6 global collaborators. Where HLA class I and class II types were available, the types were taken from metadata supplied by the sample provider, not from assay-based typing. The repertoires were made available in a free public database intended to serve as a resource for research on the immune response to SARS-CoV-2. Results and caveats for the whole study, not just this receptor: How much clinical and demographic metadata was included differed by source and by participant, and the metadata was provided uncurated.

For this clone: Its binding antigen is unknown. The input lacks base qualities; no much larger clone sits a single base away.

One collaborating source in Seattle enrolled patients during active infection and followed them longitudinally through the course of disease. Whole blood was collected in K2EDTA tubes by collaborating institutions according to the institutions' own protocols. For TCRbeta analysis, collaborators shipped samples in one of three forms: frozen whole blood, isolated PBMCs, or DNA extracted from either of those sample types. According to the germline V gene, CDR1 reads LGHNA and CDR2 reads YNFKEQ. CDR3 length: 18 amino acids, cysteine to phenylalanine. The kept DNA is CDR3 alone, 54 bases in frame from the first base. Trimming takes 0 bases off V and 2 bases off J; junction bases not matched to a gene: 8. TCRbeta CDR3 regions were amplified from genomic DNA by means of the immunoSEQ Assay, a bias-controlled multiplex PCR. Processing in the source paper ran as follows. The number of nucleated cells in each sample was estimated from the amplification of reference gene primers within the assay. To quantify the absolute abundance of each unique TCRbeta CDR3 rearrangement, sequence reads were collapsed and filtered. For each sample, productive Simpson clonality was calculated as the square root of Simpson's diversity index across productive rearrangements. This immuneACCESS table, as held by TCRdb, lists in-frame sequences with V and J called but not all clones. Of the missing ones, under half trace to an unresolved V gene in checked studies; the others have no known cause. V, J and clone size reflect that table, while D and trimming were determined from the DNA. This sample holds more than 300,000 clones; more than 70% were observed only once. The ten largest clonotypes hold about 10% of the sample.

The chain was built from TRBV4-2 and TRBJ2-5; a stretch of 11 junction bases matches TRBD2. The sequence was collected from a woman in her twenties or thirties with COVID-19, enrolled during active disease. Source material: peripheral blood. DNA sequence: TGTGCCAGCAGCCAAGATGAAACTAGCGGGAGTCGGCAAGAGACCCAGTACTTC. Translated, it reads CASSQDETSGSRQETQYF.